Each of the 30 T cell receptor beta chains below was sequenced from the same sample in a study of human T cells and chemical hapten exposure. TCRdb itself ran the RACE reads through MiXCR, one entry per CDR3 protein. The table shows under 200,000 distinct CDR3 sequences, with about 14% occurring only once. Documented time point: patch test 1, 2 weeks after DPC sensitization. The treatment denotes: therapeutic diphenylcyclopropenone sensitization with weekly scalp DPC. The starting material was whole blood, obtained in connection with sensitization to the hapten diphenylcyclopropenone (DPC). These receptors were collected from a woman in her 30s with alopecia areata. Some clones in this sample may be carry-over from other donors' samples.

This clonotype was seen a handful of times. The chain recombines TRBV4-1 with TRBJ2-5; D gene unclear. This CDR3 contains 13 residues. With 4 bases removed from V and 4 bases from J, the gap between germline ends came to 10 bases. The V gene's germline CDR1 is MGHRA and CDR2 YSYEKL. The CDR3 coding sequence is TGCGCCAGCAGCCCAACTATCTTAGAGACCCAGTACTTC. Translation: CASSPTILETQYF.

V gene TRBV20-1 combines with J gene TRBJ1-5, with D possibly matching TRBD1 (5 bases). Germline values: CDR1 DFQATT, CDR2 SNEGSKA (reference sequence). The CDR3 consists of 13 residues. Deletions cut 5 bases from V and 2 bases from J, with 10 bases between. CDR3 amino acids: CSAQRDGNQPQHF. Here the CDR3 DNA reads TGCAGTGCTCAGAGGGACGGCAATCAGCCCCAGCATTTT.

This clonotype has a count of ten or more. The rearrangement joins TRBV28 to TRBJ1-1; maybe TRBD1 (6 bases). Germline loops: CDR1 MDHEN, CDR2 SYDVKM. The CDR3 totals 15 residues. Deletions cut 5 bases from V and 1 base from J, with 14 bases between. The CDR3 DNA sequence: TGTGCCAGCAGTCCGCTGGGGGGGCGGAACACTGAAGCTTTCTTT. Amino acid sequence: CASSPLGGRNTEAFF. The variable domain in full, with the rest retrieved from reference TRBV28 and TRBJ1-1, is DVKVTQSSRYLVKRTGEKVFLECVQDMDHENMFWYRQDPGLGLRLIYFSYDVKMKEKGDIPEGYSVSREKKERFSLILESASTNQTSMYLCASSPLGGRNTEAFFGQGTRLTVV.

At least ten counts were recorded for this clonotype. In DNA, the CDR3 is TGCGCCAGCAGCCAAGATTGGCCAGGGGGAGCTAATGAAAAACTGTTTTTT. Translated: CASSQDWPGGANEKLFF. The rearrangement links TRBV4-3 to TRBJ1-4; 7 nucleotides align to TRBD1. The CDR3 runs 17 residues. The germline V gene has CDR1 LGHNA and CDR2 YSLEER. The V and J ends lost 0 bases and 3 bases, in that order; junction bases with no gene match: 7.

V usage is TRBV12-3 or TRBV12-4 and J usage is TRBJ1-6; 8 nucleotides align to TRBD1. J gave up 13 bases and V 5 bases, and 10 bases lay outside the gene matches. The CDR3 is made up of 14 amino acids. CDR3 amino acids: CASSPHGTGSPLHF. DNA of the CDR3: TGTGCCAGCAGTCCCCACGGGACAGGCAGTCCCCTCCACTTT.

The V gene is TRBV5-4, the J gene TRBJ1-6; 8 bases agree with TRBD1. Germline CDR1 is SGHNT and CDR2 is YYREEE (reference sequence). V was clipped by 3 bases and J by 8 bases; unmatched bases: 4. This CDR3 comprises 14 residues. CDR3 nucleotide sequence: TGTGCCAGCAGCTATGACAGGGGATATTCACCCCTCCACTTT. Translation gives CASSYDRGYSPLHF.

This chain uses TRBV7-3 with TRBJ2-2, with D possibly being TRBD2 (6 bases). The CDR3 has 16 residues. Germline lookup yields CDR1 SGHTA and CDR2 FQGTGA. The V end was cut by 6 bases, the J end by 3 bases, with 17 bases between. The DNA for the CDR3 is TGTGCCAGCAGTCCCCAGCCAAGGAGGGACACCGGGGAGCTGTTTTTT. Its protein is CASSPQPRRDTGELFF.

There are a few counts of this clonotype. The J gene is TRBJ2-1, the V gene TRBV11-2; 9 bases map to TRBD2. CDR1 and CDR2 from the germline V gene are SGHAT and FQNNGV. V lost 1 base to trimming and J lost 2 bases; unmatched junction nucleotides: 3. The CDR3 has 16 amino acids. The CDR3 reads CASSLGLAGTYNEQFF. As DNA, the CDR3 is TGTGCCAGCAGCTTAGGCCTAGCGGGGACCTACAATGAGCAGTTCTTC.

This clonotype was recorded a few times. The DNA for the CDR3 is TGTGCCAGCAGCTTAGGGAGCGGGGGTAGCACAGATACGCAGTATTTT. Protein product: CASSLGSGGSTDTQYF. The chain combines TRBV7-6 with TRBJ2-3; TRBD2 matches 8 bases. CDR1 is SGHVS, CDR2 FNYEAQ, per germline. CDR3 length: 16 amino acids. V dropped 1 base and J dropped 0; count of bases not matched to a gene: 3.

The CDR3 reads CASSQGRWTGRAEAFF. CDR3 bases: TGCGCCAGCAGCCAAGGTCGTTGGACGGGGAGGGCTGAAGCTTTCTTT. The rearrangement uses TRBV4-3 and TRBJ1-1; D ambiguous. This CDR3 is 16 amino acids long. V lost 1 base to trimming and J lost 6 bases, with 18 bases between them. CDR1 LGHNA and CDR2 YSLEER come from the germline V gene.

V is TRBV9 and J is TRBJ2-3; unclear D gene. V lost 1 base, J lost 0 bases, and 9 bases lay in between. There are 15 residues in the CDR3. The germline V gene has CDR1 SGDLS and CDR2 YYNGEE. CDR3 region: CASSVTPTSTDTQYF. CDR3 coding DNA: TGTGCCAGCAGCGTAACCCCCACTAGCACAGATACGCAGTATTTT.

This clonotype was counted at least ten times. The chain joins TRBV24-1 to TRBJ2-2, with unresolved D. The CDR3 consists of 13 residues. Germline values: CDR1 KGHDR, CDR2 SFDVKD. The germline V and J ends were trimmed by 10 bases and 2 bases, with 10 bases remaining between them. CDR3 DNA sequence: TGTGCCACTTCGAATATTAACACCGGGGAGCTGTTTTTT. Protein product: CATSNINTGELFF.

This clonotype came up a few times. The V gene is TRBV3-1, the J gene TRBJ1-1; perhaps TRBD1 as D (6 bases). This CDR3 has 15 amino acids. From germline, CDR1 is LGHDT and CDR2 YNNKEL (reference sequence). Trimming stripped 4 bases from V and 4 bases from J, with 16 bases between. CDR3 coding DNA: TGTGCCAGCAGCCTGGTCGGGGGGGCCCTCACTGAAGCTTTCTTT. It yields the protein CASSLVGGALTEAFF.

The chain is built from TRBV19 and TRBJ2-1; D may be TRBD2 (5 bases). V lost 7 bases, J lost 7 bases, and 17 bases lay in between. The CDR3 spans 14 residues. CDR1 and CDR2 from the germline V gene are LNHDA and SQIVND (reference sequence). CDR3 amino acids: CASMGGSQANEQFF. CDR3 in DNA: TGTGCCAGTATGGGTGGGAGCCAGGCGAATGAGCAGTTCTTC.

The gene calls are TRBV5-4 and TRBJ1-1, with D tentatively TRBD1 (6 bases). V lost 4 bases and J 1 base, leaving 11 bases between the germline ends. The CDR3 runs 14 residues. Germline V gives CDR1 SGHNT, CDR2 YYREEE (reference sequence). In nucleotides, the CDR3 is TGTGCCAGCAGCCGGGGGGGGGCGAACACTGAAGCTTTCTTT. Its translation: CASSRGGANTEAFF.

The chain couples TRBV29-1 to TRBJ2-5; D remains ambiguous. This CDR3 region has 11 residues. V was trimmed by 3 bases and J by 5 bases, leaving 7 bases between them. Germline values: CDR1 SQVTM, CDR2 ANQGSEA. This chain's CDR3 is CSVDKAETQYF. DNA for the CDR3: TGCAGCGTTGATAAGGCGGAGACCCAGTACTTC.

This clonotype occurred a few times. V is TRBV7-9 and J is TRBJ1-5; D not resolved. The CDR3 runs 14 residues. Germline values: CDR1 SEHNR, CDR2 FQNEAQ (reference sequence). V was trimmed by 5 bases and J by 3 bases, leaving 11 bases between them. CDR3 protein: CASSPEGNNQPQHF. For the CDR3, the DNA is TGTGCCAGCAGCCCTGAAGGGAACAATCAGCCCCAGCATTTT.

This clonotype was recorded at least ten times. The chain combines TRBV7-9 with TRBJ1-3; 7 bases map to TRBD1. Germline V lookup: CDR1 SEHNR, CDR2 FQNEAQ (reference sequence). CDR3 size: 17 residues. V lost 4 bases and J lost 4; bases outside the gene matches: 13. CDR3 sequence: CASSSLQGKSGGNTIYF. The CDR3 bases are TGTGCCAGCAGCTCGCTACAGGGGAAATCGGGGGGAAACACCATATATTTT.

The J gene is TRBJ2-7, the V gene TRBV6-1, with 9 positions matching TRBD1. J was trimmed by 10 bases and V by 6 bases; bases with no gene match: 10. The CDR3 covers 13 residues. Per the germline V gene, CDR1 is MNHNS and CDR2 is SASEGT. CDR3 in amino acids: CASRATQGALQYF. The CDR3 nucleotides read TGTGCCAGCAGGGCGACACAGGGGGCGCTTCAGTACTTC.

V is TRBV6-5 and J is TRBJ2-7, with D possibly TRBD2 on 6 matching bases. The ends were cut back, 7 bases at V and 6 bases at J, with 19 bases in the middle. The germline CDR1 and CDR2 sequences are MNHEY and SVGAGI. The CDR3 runs to 14 residues. CDR3 sequence reads: CASKVTVGGIEQYF. CDR3 DNA: TGTGCCAGCAAGGTCACGGTCGGGGGTATCGAGCAGTACTTC.

This clonotype was observed a handful of times. This chain joins TRBV7-9 and TRBJ2-3; 10 nucleotides line up with TRBD2. CDR3 length equals 18 residues. Germline CDR1 is SEHNR and CDR2 is FQNEAQ (reference sequence). The ends lost 0 bases at V and 3 bases at J; junction bases unmatched: 9. The CDR3 DNA follows: TGTGCCAGCAGCTTAGCCAGCGGGAGGGCCGGGCGGACAGATACGCAGTATTTT. Amino acid sequence: CASSLASGRAGRTDTQYF.

This clonotype has ten or more counts. The chain recombines TRBV28 with TRBJ2-6, with TRBD1 as a possible D gene (5 bases). The germline V gene encodes CDR1 MDHEN and CDR2 SYDVKM. The CDR3 is 16 amino acids. V lost 6 bases to trimming and J lost 0 bases, with 12 bases between them. In DNA form, the CDR3 reads TGTGCCAGCAGAGGACACCTCTCCTCTGGGGCCAACGTCCTGACTTTC. Its protein is CASRGHLSSGANVLTF.

This clonotype has a handful of counts. The chain has TRBV21-1 and TRBJ2-5; TRBD2 is the table's D call, not checked against the DNA. TRBV21-1 is termed a pseudogene. The CDR3 contains 15 residues. CDR3 amino acids: CASSNGGNVQETQYF. The CDR3 DNA reads as TGTGCCAGCAGCAACGGCGGGAACGTCCAAGAGACCCAGTACTTC.

The rearrangement joins TRBV5-4 to TRBJ2-1; TRBD1 matches at 10 bases. This CDR3 is 16 amino acids long. Germline V lookup: CDR1 SGHNT, CDR2 YYREEE (reference sequence). The V gene end was trimmed by 4 bases and the J gene end by 15 bases; junction bases not matched to a gene: 19. The CDR3 DNA is TGTGCCAGCAGCACCACCGGGACAGGGGCCGACTTTTCGCTGTTCTTC. Protein sequence: CASSTTGTGADFSLFF. Full variable domain (remainder filled in from reference TRBV5-4 and TRBJ2-1): ETGVTQSPTHLIKTRGQQVTLRCSSQSGHNTVSWYQQALGQGPQFIFQYYREEENGRGNFPPRFSGLQFPNYSSELNVNALELDDSALYLCASSTTGTGADFSLFFGPGTRLTVL.

This chain joins TRBV7-2 and TRBJ1-1; no clear D gene. The CDR3 is 15 residues long. The ends were cut back, 0 bases at V and 5 bases at J, with 13 bases in the middle. Germline V gene sequence: CDR1 SGHTA, CDR2 FQGNSA. Written as DNA, the CDR3 is TGTGCCAGCAGCTTAGCGCCACAAATGTTGACTGAAGCTTTCTTT. This codes for CASSLAPQMLTEAFF. The complete variable domain, with remaining parts taken from reference TRBV7-2 and TRBJ1-1, reads GAGVSQSPSNKVTEKGKDVELRCDPISGHTALYWYRQSLGQGLEFLIYFQGNSAPDKSGLPSDRFSAERTGGSVSTLTIQRTQQEDSAVYLCASSLAPQMLTEAFFGQGTRLTVV.

This sequence joins TRBV19 and TRBJ2-5; D gene ambiguous. V lost 0 bases and J 7 bases, leaving 9 bases between the germline ends. CDR3 size: 13 residues. Germline V gives CDR1 LNHDA, CDR2 SQIVND (reference sequence). CDR3 in amino acids: CASSIDRFGTQYF. CDR3 sequence (DNA): TGTGCCAGTAGTATAGATCGCTTCGGGACCCAGTACTTC.

Only a few counts were recorded for this clonotype. V usage is TRBV30 and J usage is TRBJ1-6, with D uncertain. CDR3 length: 15 residues. CDR1 GTSNPN and CDR2 SVGIG come from the germline V gene (reference sequence). V was cut by 0 bases and J by 10 bases, with 16 bases left in between. In DNA form, the CDR3 reads TGTGCCTGGAGTGTACGGGCTCCCTTAGGGTCACCCCTCCACTTT. Translation: CAWSVRAPLGSPLHF.

This clonotype was picked up many times. The chain has TRBV7-3 and TRBJ2-1; D gene unclear. The V gene's germline CDR1 is SGHTA and CDR2 FQGTGA. V dropped 5 bases and J dropped 10 bases, with 12 bases sitting between them. CDR3 length: 12 amino acids. As DNA, the CDR3 is TGTGCCAGCAGCCCCGTGGGTGGGGAGCAGTTCTTC. Translating gives CASSPVGGEQFF.

This clonotype was observed a handful of times. This rearrangement joins TRBV7-2 to TRBJ1-2; D is undetermined. Trimming stripped 5 bases from V and 4 bases from J, with 17 bases between. CDR1 is SGHTA, CDR2 FQGNSA, per germline. The CDR3 consists of 15 residues. This CDR3 reads CASSPSRDGGYGYTF. Here the CDR3 DNA reads TGTGCCAGCAGCCCCTCGCGGGATGGAGGCTATGGCTACACCTTC.

The rearrangement joins TRBV28 to TRBJ2-1; D is possibly TRBD1 or TRBD2 (6 bases each). Germline lookup yields CDR1 MDHEN and CDR2 SYDVKM. The V end lost 2 bases, the J end lost 6 bases, and 14 bases lay between the germline ends. CDR3 size: 15 residues. The CDR3, as DNA: TGTGCCAGCAGTTTAGAACAGGGAGGCATCAATGAGCAGTTCTTC. Encoded protein: CASSLEQGGINEQFF.